This record looks at one TCR beta chain sequence and its context. Authors' methods: By means of reference gene primer amplification, nucleated cell counts were estimated. TCRdb's table, derived via immunoSEQ multiplex PCR, lists solely in-frame clones and lacks some. That table furnishes V, J and clone size, whereas the DNA furnished D and trimming. The sample records about 400,000 clones, roughly 90% being singletons. From germline, CDR1 is LGHDT and CDR2 YNNKEL (reference sequence). CDR3 size: 15 residues. Unmatched junction bases numbered 1, after V lost 0 bases and J lost 5 bases. The sample is drawn from a study of blood T cell repertoires in COVID-19. Study overall: From the United States, Italy and Spain came samples of acute and convalescent COVID-19. T cells, B-cell-depleted T cells, or PBMCs supplied cDNA or gDNA.

The chain combines TRBV3-1 (or the pseudogene TRBV3-2) with TRBJ2-1, with 10 bases lining up with TRBD2. The TCR sequence derives from a man aged 35-49 years with acute or convalescent COVID-19. The sample was peripheral blood. Here the CDR3 reads CASSQDSGGHNEQFF. DNA of the CDR3: TGTGCCAGCAGCCAAGATAGCGGGGGGCACAATGAGCAGTTCTTC.